This is a list of T cell receptor beta chains from one sample in a study of PD-L1 blockade in urothelial cancer. Only in-frame clones appear in the TCRdb table, and some are missing; sequencing was by immunoSEQ multiplex PCR. In the table there are roughly 45,000 clones, around 80% of which are singletons. Sequences were derived from PBMCs, sampled around atezolizumab (anti-PD-L1) treatment. These receptors all come from a man aged 55 to 69 with urothelial cancer. Each CDR3 is given with its conserved first and last residue.

v_gene,j_gene,CDR3aa
TRBV6-6,TRBJ2-1,CASSYSGTQYNEQFF
TRBV23-1,TRBJ2-7,CASRRTGGSNEQYF
TRBV6-5,TRBJ2-7,CASSYQGQGSYEQYF
TRBV2,TRBJ1-6,CASSDGDRSYNSPLHF
TRBV9,TRBJ2-2,CASSVLAGGWNTGELFF
TRBV6-1,TRBJ1-5,CASSPPTGSDQPQHF
TRBV27,TRBJ2-7,CASSPRTGSYEQYF
TRBV7-9,TRBJ2-2,CASSLSLGAGELFF
TRBV10-1,TRBJ1-2,CASSDRDYGYTF
TRBV5-6,TRBJ2-7,CASSIRTGVIYEQYF
TRBV7-9,TRBJ2-3,CASSSGQGTDTQYF
TRBV4-3,TRBJ2-2,CASSQELTAIGDTGELFF
TRBV5-1,TRBJ1-4,CASQRGFDEKLFF
TRBV28,TRBJ2-7,CASSSTGTAVEQYF
TRBV6-4,TRBJ1-5,CASSEYVNQPQHF
TRBV29-1,TRBJ2-7,CSVDGDSPYEQYF
TRBV19,TRBJ1-5,CASSPRTGSHQPQHF
TRBV5-4,TRBJ1-3,CASSTLTDFHSGNTIYF
TRBV4-1,TRBJ2-5,CASSQAPGLEETQYF
TRBV18,TRBJ1-1,CASSPRRGLNTEAFF
TRBV6-6,TRBJ1-3,CASTPEVSGNTIYF
TRBV21-1,TRBJ2-7,CASSPSLSVYEQYF
TRBV18,TRBJ2-3,CASSPSPGTSGGPADTQYF
TRBV28,TRBJ1-1,CASSSTGGWTEAFF
TRBV7-8,TRBJ1-3,CASSSTGGGNTIYF
TRBV4-2,TRBJ1-3,CASSQEAGAGGNTIYF
TRBV28,TRBJ2-7,CASSTDRGYLNEQYF
TRBV5-1,TRBJ2-2,CASRRGGLNTGELFF
TRBV28,TRBJ2-7,CASSFQGLLSYEQYF
TRBV5-6,TRBJ2-2,CASSWGDTGELFF
TRBV4-1,TRBJ1-5,CASSQQGGNQPQHF
TRBV10-3,TRBJ2-5,CAISESTVGGSGRRETQYF
TRBV27,TRBJ2-3,CASSLRRTSGSGDTQYF
TRBV7-2,TRBJ2-1,CASSPSGSSYNEQFF
TRBV5-1,TRBJ2-3,CASSLGATALTDTQYF
TRBV19,TRBJ1-3,CASSRGGASSGNTIYF
TRBV19,TRBJ2-2,CASRSDTNTGELFF